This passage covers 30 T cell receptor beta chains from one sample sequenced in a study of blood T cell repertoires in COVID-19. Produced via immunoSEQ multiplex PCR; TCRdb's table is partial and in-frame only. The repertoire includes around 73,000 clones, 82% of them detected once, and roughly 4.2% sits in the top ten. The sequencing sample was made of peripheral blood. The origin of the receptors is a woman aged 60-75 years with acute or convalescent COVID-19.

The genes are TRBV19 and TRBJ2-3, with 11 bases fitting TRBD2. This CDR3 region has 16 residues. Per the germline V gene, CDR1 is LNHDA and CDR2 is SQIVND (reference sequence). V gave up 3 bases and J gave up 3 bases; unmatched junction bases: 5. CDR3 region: CASSIDPSGRTDTQYF. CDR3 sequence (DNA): TGTGCCAGTAGTATTGACCCTAGCGGGAGGACAGATACGCAGTATTTT.

Here the CDR3 reads CASSLRGGNEKLFF. DNA of the CDR3: TGTGCCAGCTCACTTCGCGGCGGTAATGAAAAACTGTTTTTT. The J gene is TRBJ1-4, the V gene TRBV18; D uncertain. Trimming took off 4 bases at V and 4 bases at J, with 10 bases between the two ends. Germline CDR1 and CDR2: KGHSH and LQKENI. CDR3 size: 14 residues.

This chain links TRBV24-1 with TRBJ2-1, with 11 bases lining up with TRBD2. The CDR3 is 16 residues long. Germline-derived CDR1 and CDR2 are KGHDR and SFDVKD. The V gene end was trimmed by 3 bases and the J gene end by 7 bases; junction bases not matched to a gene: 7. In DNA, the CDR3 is TGTGCCACCAGTGATGCCGGGACTAGCGGCTATAATGAGCAGTTCTTC. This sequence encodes CATSDAGTSGYNEQFF.

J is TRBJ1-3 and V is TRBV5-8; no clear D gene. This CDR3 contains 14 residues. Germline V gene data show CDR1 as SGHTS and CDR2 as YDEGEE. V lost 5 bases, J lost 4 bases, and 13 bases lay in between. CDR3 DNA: TGTGCCAGCAGGGAGGTTGGGCGCGGAAACACCATATATTTT. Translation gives CASREVGRGNTIYF.

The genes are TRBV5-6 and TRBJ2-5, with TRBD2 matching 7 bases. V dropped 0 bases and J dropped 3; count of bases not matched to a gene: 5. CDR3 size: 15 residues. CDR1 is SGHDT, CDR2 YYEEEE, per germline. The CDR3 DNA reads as TGTGCCAGCAGCTTGGGTCTAGCGGATAAAGAGACCCAGTACTTC. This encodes CASSLGLADKETQYF.

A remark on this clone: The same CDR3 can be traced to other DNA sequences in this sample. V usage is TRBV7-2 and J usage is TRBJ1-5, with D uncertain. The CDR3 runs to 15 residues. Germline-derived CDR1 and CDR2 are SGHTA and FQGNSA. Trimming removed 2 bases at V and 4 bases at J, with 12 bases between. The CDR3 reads CASSLRGSGNQPQHF. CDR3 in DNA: TGTGCCAGCAGCTTAAGAGGGAGTGGAAATCAGCCCCAGCATTTT.

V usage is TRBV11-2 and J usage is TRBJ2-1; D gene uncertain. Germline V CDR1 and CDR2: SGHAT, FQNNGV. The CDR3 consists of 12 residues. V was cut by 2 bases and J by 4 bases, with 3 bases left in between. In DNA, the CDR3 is TGTGCCAGCAGCTTACTATACAATGAGCAGTTCTTC. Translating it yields CASSLLYNEQFF.

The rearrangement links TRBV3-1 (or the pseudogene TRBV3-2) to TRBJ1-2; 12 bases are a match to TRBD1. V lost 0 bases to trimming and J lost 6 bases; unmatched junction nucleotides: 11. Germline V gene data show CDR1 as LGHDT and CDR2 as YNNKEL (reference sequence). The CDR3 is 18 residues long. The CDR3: CASSQEGLWDRGPHGYTF. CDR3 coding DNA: TGTGCCAGCAGCCAAGAAGGCCTTTGGGACAGGGGGCCTCATGGCTACACCTTC.

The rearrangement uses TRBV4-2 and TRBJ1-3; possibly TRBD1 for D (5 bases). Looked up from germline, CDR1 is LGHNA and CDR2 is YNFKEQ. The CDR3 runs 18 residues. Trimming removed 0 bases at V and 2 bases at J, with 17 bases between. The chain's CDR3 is CASSQDLMGPLAGNTIYF. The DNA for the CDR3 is TGTGCCAGCAGCCAAGATCTGATGGGGCCCCTCGCTGGAAACACCATATATTTT.

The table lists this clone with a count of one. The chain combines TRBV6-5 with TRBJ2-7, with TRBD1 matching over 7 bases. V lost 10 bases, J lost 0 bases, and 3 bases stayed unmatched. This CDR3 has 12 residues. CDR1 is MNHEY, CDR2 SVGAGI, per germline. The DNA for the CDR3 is TGTGCCACCAGGGGGAGCTCCTACGAGCAGTACTTC. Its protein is CATRGSSYEQYF.

The CDR3 nucleotides read TGTGCCAGCAGTGACCCACAGGGCCGGCAGCCCCAGCATTTT. This gives the protein CASSDPQGRQPQHF. The gene calls are TRBV6-1 and TRBJ1-5; possible D gene TRBD1, 6 bases. The CDR3 consists of 14 residues. V gave up 3 bases and J gave up 7 bases, with 13 bases separating them. Germline loops: CDR1 MNHNS, CDR2 SASEGT.

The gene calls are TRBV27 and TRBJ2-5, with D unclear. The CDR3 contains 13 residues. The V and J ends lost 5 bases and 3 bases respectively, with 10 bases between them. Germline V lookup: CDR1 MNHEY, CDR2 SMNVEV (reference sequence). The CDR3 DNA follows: TGTGCCAGCAGTCCTCGGGTCGAAGAGACCCAGTACTTC. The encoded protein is CASSPRVEETQYF.

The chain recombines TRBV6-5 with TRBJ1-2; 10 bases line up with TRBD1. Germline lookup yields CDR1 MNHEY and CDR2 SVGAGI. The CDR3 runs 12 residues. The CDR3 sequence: CAAGQGVRGYTF. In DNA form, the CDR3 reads TGTGCAGCCGGACAGGGGGTACGGGGCTACACCTTC.

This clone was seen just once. CDR3 amino acids: CASTRSFNSPLHF. CDR3 coding DNA: TGTGCCAGCACGCGGAGTTTCAATTCACCCCTCCACTTT. The rearrangement uses TRBV6-5 and TRBJ1-6; no firm D call. The CDR3 length is 13 residues. Trimming took off 7 bases at V and 7 bases at J, with 11 bases between the two ends. Germline CDR1 and CDR2: MNHEY and SVGAGI.

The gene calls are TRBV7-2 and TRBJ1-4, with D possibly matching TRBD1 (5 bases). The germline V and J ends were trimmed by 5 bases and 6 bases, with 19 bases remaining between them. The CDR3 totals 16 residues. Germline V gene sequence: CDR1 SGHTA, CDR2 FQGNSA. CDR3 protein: CASSKRLGGGDEKLFF. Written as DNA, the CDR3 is TGTGCCAGCAGCAAAAGATTGGGGGGTGGCGATGAAAAACTGTTTTTT.

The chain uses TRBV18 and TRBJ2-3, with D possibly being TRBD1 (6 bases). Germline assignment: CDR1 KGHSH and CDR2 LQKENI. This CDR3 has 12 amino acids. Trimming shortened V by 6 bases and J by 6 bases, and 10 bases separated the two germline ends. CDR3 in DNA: TGTGCCAGCTCCCTGAGGGGGGATACGCAGTATTTT. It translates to CASSLRGDTQYF.

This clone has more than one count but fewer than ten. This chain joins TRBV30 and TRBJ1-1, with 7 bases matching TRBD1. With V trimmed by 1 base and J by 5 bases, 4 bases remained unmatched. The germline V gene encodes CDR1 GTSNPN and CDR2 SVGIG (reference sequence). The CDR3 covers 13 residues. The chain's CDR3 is CAWSATGRTEAFF. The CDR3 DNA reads TGTGCCTGGAGTGCGACAGGGCGGACTGAAGCTTTCTTT.

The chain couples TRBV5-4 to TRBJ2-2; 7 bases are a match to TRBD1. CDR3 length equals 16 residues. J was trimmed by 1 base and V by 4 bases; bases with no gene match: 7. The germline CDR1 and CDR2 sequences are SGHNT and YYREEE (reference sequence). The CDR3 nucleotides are TGTGCCAGCAGCAGGGACAGAAACCAGAACACCGGGGAGCTGTTTTTT. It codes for CASSRDRNQNTGELFF.

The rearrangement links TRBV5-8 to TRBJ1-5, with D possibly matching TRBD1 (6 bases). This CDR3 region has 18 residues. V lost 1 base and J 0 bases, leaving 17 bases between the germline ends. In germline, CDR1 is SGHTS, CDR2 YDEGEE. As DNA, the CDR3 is TGTGCCAGCAGCTTGTACCTGACCAGGGGCGTTAGCAATCAGCCCCAGCATTTT. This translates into CASSLYLTRGVSNQPQHF.

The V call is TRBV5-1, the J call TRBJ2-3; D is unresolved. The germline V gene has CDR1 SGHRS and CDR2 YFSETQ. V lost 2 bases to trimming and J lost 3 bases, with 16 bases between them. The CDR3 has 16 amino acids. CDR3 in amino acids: CASSLRAHRSTDTQYF. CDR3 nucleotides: TGCGCCAGCAGCTTACGTGCCCACAGATCGACAGATACGCAGTATTTT.

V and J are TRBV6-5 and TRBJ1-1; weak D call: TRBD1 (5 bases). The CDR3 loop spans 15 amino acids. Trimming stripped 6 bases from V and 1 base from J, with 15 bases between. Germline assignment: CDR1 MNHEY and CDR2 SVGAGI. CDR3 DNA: TGTGCCAGCAGCCTAACCGGGACTTGGAACACTGAAGCTTTCTTT. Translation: CASSLTGTWNTEAFF.

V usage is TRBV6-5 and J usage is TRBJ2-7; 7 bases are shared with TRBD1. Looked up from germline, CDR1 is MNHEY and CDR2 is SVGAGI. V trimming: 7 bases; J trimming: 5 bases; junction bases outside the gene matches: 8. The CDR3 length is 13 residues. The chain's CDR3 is CASTAGGANEQYF. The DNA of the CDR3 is TGTGCCAGCACGGCAGGGGGTGCAAACGAGCAGTACTTC.

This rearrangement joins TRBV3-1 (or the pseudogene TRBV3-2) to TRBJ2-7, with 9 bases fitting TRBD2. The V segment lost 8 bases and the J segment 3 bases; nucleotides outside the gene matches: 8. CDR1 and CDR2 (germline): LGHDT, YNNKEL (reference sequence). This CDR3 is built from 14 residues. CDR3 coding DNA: TGTGCCAGCGGGGGGCTAGCGGGAAGCTACGAGCAGTACTTC. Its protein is CASGGLAGSYEQYF.

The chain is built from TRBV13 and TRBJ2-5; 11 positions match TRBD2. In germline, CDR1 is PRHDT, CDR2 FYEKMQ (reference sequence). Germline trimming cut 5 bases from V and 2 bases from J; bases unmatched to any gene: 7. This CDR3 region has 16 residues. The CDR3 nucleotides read TGTGCCAGCAGCCTGACTAGCGGGAACGGACAAGAGACCCAGTACTTC. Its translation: CASSLTSGNGQETQYF.

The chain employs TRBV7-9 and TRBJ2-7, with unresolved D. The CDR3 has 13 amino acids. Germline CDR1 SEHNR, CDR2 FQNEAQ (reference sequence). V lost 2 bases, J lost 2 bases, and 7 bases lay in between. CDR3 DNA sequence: TGTGCCAGCAGCTTACGTTTAGCCTACGAGCAGTACTTC. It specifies CASSLRLAYEQYF.

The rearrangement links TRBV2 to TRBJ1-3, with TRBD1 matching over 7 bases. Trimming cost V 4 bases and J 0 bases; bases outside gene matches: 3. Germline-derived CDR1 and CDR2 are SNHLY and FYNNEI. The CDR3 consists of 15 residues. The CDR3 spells CASSAGQTSGNTIYF. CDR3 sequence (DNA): TGTGCCAGCAGTGCGGGACAGACCTCTGGAAACACCATATATTTT.

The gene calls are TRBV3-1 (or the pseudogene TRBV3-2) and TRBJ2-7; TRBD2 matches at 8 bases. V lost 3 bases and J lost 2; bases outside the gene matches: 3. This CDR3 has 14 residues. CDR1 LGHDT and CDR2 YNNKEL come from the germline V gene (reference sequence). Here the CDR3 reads CASSQTAGAYEQYF. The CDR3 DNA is TGTGCCAGCAGCCAGACAGCGGGGGCCTACGAGCAGTACTTC.

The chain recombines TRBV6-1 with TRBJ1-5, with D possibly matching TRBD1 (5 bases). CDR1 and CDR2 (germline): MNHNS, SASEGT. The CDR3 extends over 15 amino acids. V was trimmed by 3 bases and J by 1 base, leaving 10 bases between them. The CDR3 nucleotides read TGTGCCAGCAGTGATTGGGGGGTCAGCAATCAGCCCCAGCATTTT. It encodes CASSDWGVSNQPQHF.

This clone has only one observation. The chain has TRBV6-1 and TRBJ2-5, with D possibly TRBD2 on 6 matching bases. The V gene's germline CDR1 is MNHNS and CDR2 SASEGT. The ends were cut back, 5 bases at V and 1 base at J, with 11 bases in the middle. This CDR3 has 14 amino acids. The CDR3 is CASSRDSSQETQYF. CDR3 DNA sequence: TGTGCCAGCAGTCGGGACTCATCCCAAGAGACCCAGTACTTC.

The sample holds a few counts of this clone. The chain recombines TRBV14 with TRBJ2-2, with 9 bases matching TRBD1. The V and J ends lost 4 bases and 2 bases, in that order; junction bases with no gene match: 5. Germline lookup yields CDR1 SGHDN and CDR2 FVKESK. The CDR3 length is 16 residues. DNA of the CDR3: TGTGCCAGCAGCCTCTGGACAGGGGTCAACACCGGGGAGCTGTTTTTT. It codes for CASSLWTGVNTGELFF.